This T cell receptor (beta chain) stems from a study of CD8 T cell repertoires and HIV-1 epitope variants. Assay used: immunoSEQ multiplex PCR; TCRdb lists only in-frame clones, some missing. The data contain approximately 90,000 clones, approximately 70% of them seen just once; the ten biggest clones take up around 24%. The CDR3 is 18 amino acids. The germline V gene has CDR1 SEHNR and CDR2 FQNEAQ (reference sequence). V dropped 3 bases and J dropped 2; count of bases not matched to a gene: 12. Material: uncultured baseline CD8+ T cells from peripheral blood mononuclear cells (PBMCs). The TCR comes from a male donor with HIV. The V call is TRBV7-9, the J call TRBJ1-2; TRBD1 matches at 10 bases. The CDR3 sequence is CASSFPPGKGQGNYGYTF. CDR3 DNA sequence: TGTGCCAGCAGCTTCCCCCCCGGGAAGGGACAGGGGAACTATGGCTACACCTTC.